This TCR beta chain was documented in a study of shared clonotypes between healthy human individuals. This CDR3 spans 14 amino acids. V lost 1 base, J lost 4 bases, and 3 bases stayed unmatched. The germline gives CDR1 SEHNR, CDR2 FQNEAQ (reference sequence). The assay used deep level. Several immunoSEQ plates held equal portions of the genomic DNA taken from each subset. Measured with immunoSEQ multiplex PCR; TCRdb has only the in-frame clones, and not every one. The sample shows 640,000 or so clones, roughly 78% of them seen only once. This clone was seen at least ten times. Sequencing used memory CD4+ T cells sorted from blood. Subset here: CD45RA-negative fraction. This TCR was sampled from a woman in her twenties or thirties in good health. V gene TRBV7-9 combines with J gene TRBJ2-7; 8 bases match TRBD2. CDR3 loop: CASSLGTSSYEQYF. CDR3 DNA: TGTGCCAGCAGCTTAGGGACTAGCTCGTACGAGCAGTACTTC.